Listed below are T cell receptor beta chains from one sample, sequenced in a study of cytomegalovirus exposure and HLA in healthy donors. Assay used: immunoSEQ multiplex PCR; TCRdb lists only in-frame clones, some missing. Of 150,000 to 200,000 clones listed, 75% to 90% are singletons. Specimen: PBMCs. These receptors were taken from a woman aged 18-35 years in good health and CMV-seronegative. Each CDR3 is given with its conserved first and last residue. D genes are given only for firm matches. For some rows the clone size is stated as once, few or many, or as a class when expanded; others skip it.

V,D,J,size,DNA,CDR3
TRBV7-2,.,TRBJ1-2,.,TGTGCCAGCAGCTTATCGAGATATGGCTACACCTTC,CASSLSRYGYTF
TRBV30,.,TRBJ1-4,.,TGTGCCTGGAGTCCTGCGGGGACGGTCCTTAATGAAAAACTGTTTTTT,CAWSPAGTVLNEKLFF
TRBV11-2,.,TRBJ2-1,.,TGTGCCAGCAGCTTCACGGTTTTCTACAATGAGCAGTTCTTC,CASSFTVFYNEQFF
TRBV5-1,TRBD1,TRBJ2-1,.,TGCGCCAGCAGCCCCGGGACAGGGCGATACAATGAGCAGTTCTTC,CASSPGTGRYNEQFF
TRBV5-1,.,TRBJ1-2,.,TGCGCCAGCAGCTTGGGCAGAACTAACTATGGCTACACCTTC,CASSLGRTNYGYTF
TRBV5-6,.,TRBJ1-2,.,TGTGCCAGCAGCTTCGGAGACCCCCTATGGGGCTACACCTTC,CASSFGDPLWGYTF
TRBV30,.,TRBJ1-1,.,TGTGCCTGGAGGCGACAGTCGGGGGCTGAAGCTTTCTTT,CAWRRQSGAEAFF
TRBV6-1,.,TRBJ1-5,few,TGTGCCAGCAGTAGAGTTGGTGGTCAGCCCCAGCATTTT,CASSRVGGQPQHF
TRBV5-1,TRBD2,TRBJ2-3,.,TGCGCCAGCAGTGGGACTAGCGGTGCAGATACGCAGTATTTT,CASSGTSGADTQYF
TRBV7-9,.,TRBJ1-4,once,TGTGCCAGCAGCTTAGTGGGGGCTCAGGAAAAACTGTTTTTT,CASSLVGAQEKLFF
TRBV7-2,.,TRBJ2-1,.,TGTGCCAGCAGCTTAGGCCACCCCCGGGGATTAGGAGACAATGAGCAGTTCTTC,CASSLGHPRGLGDNEQFF
TRBV6-5,.,TRBJ2-7,.,TGTGCCAGCAGTTATAGGGGGATCTCCTACGAGCAGTACTTC,CASSYRGISYEQYF
TRBV18,.,TRBJ2-7,.,TGTGCCAGCTCTTACGGGACACCTTCCTACGAGCAGTACTTC,CASSYGTPSYEQYF
TRBV2,.,TRBJ1-5,.,TGTGCCAGCAAACCCCAGGGGACCCGAAATAGCAATCAGCCCCAGCATTTT,CASKPQGTRNSNQPQHF
TRBV2,.,TRBJ1-6,.,TGTGCCAGCAGTGATCAGAATTCACCCCTCCACTTT,CASSDQNSPLHF
TRBV27,TRBD1,TRBJ1-3,.,TGTGCCAGCAGTCCTAACAGGGGGCCGGCCAGATACACCATATATTTT,CASSPNRGPARYTIYF
TRBV19,TRBD1,TRBJ1-1,once,TGTGCCAGTAGTCCACATACCGGGACAGGAGCACCTTTAAACACTGAAGCTTTCTTT,CASSPHTGTGAPLNTEAFF
TRBV12-5,.,TRBJ1-2,.,TGTGCTAGTGGTGGGTCGCTAGCTAACTATGGCTACACCTTC,CASGGSLANYGYTF
TRBV7-9,.,TRBJ1-2,.,TGTGCCAGCAGCCTAATACTTGGCTACACCTTC,CASSLILGYTF
TRBV5-4,TRBD1,TRBJ1-5,few,TGTGCCAGCTCGACAGGGGAGGATCAGCCCCAGCATTTT,CASSTGEDQPQHF
TRBV27,.,TRBJ2-5,.,TGTGCCAGCACCCGTTTAGGGGGAAAAGAGACCCAGTACTTC,CASTRLGGKETQYF
TRBV6-1,TRBD2,TRBJ2-7,.,TGTGCCAGCACCCGGACTAGCGGATCCTACGAGCAGTACTTC,CASTRTSGSYEQYF
TRBV9,.,TRBJ1-1,.,TGTGCCAGCAGCGTAGATGCCGGGGGAGGAACAATGAACACTGAAGCTTTCTTT,CASSVDAGGGTMNTEAFF
TRBV4-2,TRBD1,TRBJ1-1,few,TGTGCCAGCAGCCAAGAGGACAGGGGGGGCACTGAAGCTTTCTTT,CASSQEDRGGTEAFF